These 3 T cell receptor beta chains came from one sample sequenced in a study of cytomegalovirus exposure and HLA in healthy donors. PCR was performed using 60 Vbeta and 13 Jbeta primers. Clones were sequenced by immunoSEQ multiplex PCR, and TCRdb holds only the in-frame ones, with some missing. Among some 200,000 clones listed, roughly 74% were seen once. What was sequenced was PBMCs. The receptors shown here come from a female donor in good health and CMV-seronegative.

This rearrangement joins TRBV9 to TRBJ2-1; the match to TRBD2 covers 14 bases. The CDR3 spans 20 residues. J was trimmed by 3 bases and V by 3 bases; bases with no gene match: 14. CDR1 and CDR2 (germline): SGDLS, YYNGEE. The CDR3 nucleotides read TGTGCCAGCAGCGCGTGGGTTCCGGGACTAGCGGGAGATCGCTACAATGAGCAGTTCTTC. Residues: CASSAWVPGLAGDRYNEQFF.

J is TRBJ2-2 and V is TRBV7-3; D perhaps matches TRBD2 (6 bases). The V end lost 0 bases, the J end lost 0 bases, and 14 bases lay between the germline ends. The CDR3 covers 18 residues. Germline CDR1 and CDR2: SGHTA and FQGTGA. The CDR3 loop is CASSLTGYSGPNTGELFF. CDR3 DNA sequence: TGTGCCAGCAGCTTAACGGGGTACAGCGGGCCGAACACCGGGGAGCTGTTTTTT.

Concerning this clone: The junction does not match germline at one end; this may be a read error. The chain employs TRBV7-7 and TRBJ1-5, with D unresolved. Germline CDR1 SSHAT, CDR2 FNYEAQ (reference sequence). The CDR3 sequence is 13 residues long. As DNA, the CDR3 is TGTGCTAGCAGCTTAGCCCTCAATCAGCCCCAGCATTTT. This encodes CASSLALNQPQHF.